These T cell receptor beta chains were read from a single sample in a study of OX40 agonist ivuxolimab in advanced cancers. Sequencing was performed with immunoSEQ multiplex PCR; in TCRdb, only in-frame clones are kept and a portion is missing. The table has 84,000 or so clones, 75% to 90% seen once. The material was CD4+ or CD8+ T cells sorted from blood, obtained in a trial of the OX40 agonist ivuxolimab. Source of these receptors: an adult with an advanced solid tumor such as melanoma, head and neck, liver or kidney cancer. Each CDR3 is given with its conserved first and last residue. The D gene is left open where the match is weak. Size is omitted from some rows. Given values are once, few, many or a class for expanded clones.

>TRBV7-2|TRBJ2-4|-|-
CASSSSYLAKNIQYF
TGTGCCAGCAGCTCTTCGTATCTAGCCAAAAACATTCAGTACTTC
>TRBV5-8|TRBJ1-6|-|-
CASSPTGAPRSHTWNSPLHF
TGTGCCAGCAGCCCAACGGGAGCCCCGCGAAGTCACACCTGGAATTCACCCCTCCACTTT
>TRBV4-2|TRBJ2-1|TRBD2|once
CASSQARGTSGANEQFF
TGTGCCAGCAGCCAAGCTCGGGGGACTAGCGGGGCAAATGAGCAGTTCTTC
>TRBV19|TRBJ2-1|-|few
CASSPGVEQFF
TGTGCCAGCAGTCCGGGGGTTGAGCAGTTCTTC
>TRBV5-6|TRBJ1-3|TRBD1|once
CASSRGQGDTIYF
TGTGCCAGCAGCCGGGGACAGGGGGACACCATATATTTT
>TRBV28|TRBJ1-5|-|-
CASSFLNQPQHF
TGTGCCAGCAGTTTCTTGAATCAGCCCCAGCATTTT
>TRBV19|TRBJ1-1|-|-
CASGGQPNMNTEAFF
TGTGCCAGCGGAGGACAGCCGAATATGAACACTGAAGCTTTCTTT
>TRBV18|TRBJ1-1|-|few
CASSPPGDAEAFF
TGTGCCAGCTCACCCCCGGGGGACGCTGAAGCTTTCTTT
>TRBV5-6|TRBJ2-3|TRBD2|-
CASSLETSGGADTQYF
TGTGCCAGCAGCTTGGAGACCAGCGGGGGGGCGGATACGCAGTATTTT
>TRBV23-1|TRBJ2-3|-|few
CASSQRFADTQYF
TGCGCCAGCAGTCAACGCTTTGCAGATACGCAGTATTTT
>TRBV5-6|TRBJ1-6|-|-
CASSLVGSSGAPLHF
TGTGCCAGCAGCTTGGTAGGTTCGTCAGGGGCACCCCTCCACTTT
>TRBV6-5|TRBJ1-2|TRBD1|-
CASSSGGAPYGYTF
TGTGCCAGCAGTTCAGGGGGCGCTCCCTATGGCTACACCTTC
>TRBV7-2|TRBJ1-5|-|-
CASSPQNSDGGARPQHF
TGTGCCAGCAGCCCACAAAACTCGGACGGGGGTGCCCGGCCCCAGCATTTT
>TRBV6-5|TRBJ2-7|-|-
CASRGRTAFSYEQYF
TGTGCCAGCAGAGGAAGGACAGCGTTCTCCTACGAGCAGTACTTC
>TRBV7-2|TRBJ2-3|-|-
CASGGRQDTDTQYF
TGTGCCAGTGGGGGCCGTCAGGACACAGATACGCAGTATTTT
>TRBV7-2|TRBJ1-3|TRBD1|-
CASSLDGTGGFNTIYF
TGTGCCAGCAGCTTAGATGGGACAGGGGGCTTTAACACCATATATTTT
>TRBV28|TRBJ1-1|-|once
CASSLYGAGPNTEAFF
TGTGCCAGCAGTTTATATGGGGCAGGGCCGAACACTGAAGCTTTCTTT
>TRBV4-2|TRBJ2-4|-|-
CASSFRADLAKNIQYF
TGTGCCAGCAGCTTTAGGGCTGACCTAGCCAAAAACATTCAGTACTTC
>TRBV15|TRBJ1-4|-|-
CATSAWSPTNEKLFF
TGTGCCACCAGCGCCTGGAGTCCAACTAATGAAAAACTGTTTTTT
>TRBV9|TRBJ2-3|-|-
CASSVEGVTQYF
TGTGCCAGCAGCGTAGAAGGGGTTACGCAGTATTTT
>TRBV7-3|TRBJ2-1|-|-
CASSSYIGNEQFF
TGTGCCAGCAGCTCATATATCGGCAATGAGCAGTTCTTC
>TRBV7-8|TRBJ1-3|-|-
CASSARLQTGNTIYF
TGTGCCAGCAGCGCCCGACTGCAAACTGGAAACACCATATATTTT
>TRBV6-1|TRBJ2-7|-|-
CASSGSWESFYEQYF
TGTGCCAGCAGCGGAAGTTGGGAGTCTTTCTACGAGCAGTACTTC
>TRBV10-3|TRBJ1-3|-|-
CAIRGGAGNTIYF
TGTGCCATCAGGGGGGGGGCTGGAAACACCATATATTTT
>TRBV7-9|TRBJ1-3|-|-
CASSSIRDGISGNTIYF
TGTGCCAGCAGCTCAATCCGGGACGGCATCTCTGGAAACACCATATATTTT
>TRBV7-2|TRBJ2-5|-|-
CASSLQGGQETQYF
TGTGCCAGCAGCTTACAGGGGGGACAAGAGACCCAGTACTTC
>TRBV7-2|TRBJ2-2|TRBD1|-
CASSLGAWTGPTGELFF
TGTGCCAGCAGCTTAGGTGCGTGGACAGGGCCAACCGGGGAGCTGTTTTTT
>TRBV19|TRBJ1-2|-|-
CASSMTPHGPPEYGYTF
TGTGCCAGTAGTATGACTCCTCACGGCCCGCCAGAGTATGGCTACACCTTC